The 23 T cell receptor beta chains reported below all come from one sample, sequenced in a study of glioma-infiltrating T cells after dendritic cell vaccination. Measured with immunoSEQ multiplex PCR; TCRdb has only the in-frame clones, and not every one. This table holds approximately 100,000 clones, 75% to 85% found once. Sample: blood, taken before dendritic cell vaccination. Receptors were obtained from a human donor with glioblastoma.

The chain joins TRBV7-9 to TRBJ2-7, with 8 bases lining up with TRBD1. Germline lookup yields CDR1 SEHNR and CDR2 FQNEAQ (reference sequence). The CDR3 has 16 residues. The trim removed 0 bases at V and 2 bases at J, leaving 6 bases unmatched. CDR3 amino acids: CASSLARTGLPYEQYF. In DNA, the CDR3 is TGTGCCAGCAGCTTAGCGCGGACAGGGCTCCCCTACGAGCAGTACTTC.

This chain joins TRBV6-1 and TRBJ1-2; D might be TRBD1 (5 bases). V dropped 7 bases and J dropped 1 base, with 10 bases sitting between them. The CDR3 is 13 amino acids. The germline gives CDR1 MNHNS, CDR2 SASEGT. CDR3 sequence: CASTGSGNYGYTF. CDR3 coding DNA: TGTGCCAGCACAGGGTCGGGTAACTATGGCTACACCTTC.

This chain uses TRBV9 with TRBJ2-2, with TRBD2 matching over 9 bases. The junction had 6 bases not matched to a gene; V was cut back by 0 bases and J by 0 bases. In germline, CDR1 is SGDLS, CDR2 YYNGEE. The CDR3 contains 18 residues. The CDR3 DNA sequence: TGTGCCAGCAGCGTAGACCGCGGGGGGGCCGCGAACACCGGGGAGCTGTTTTTT. Its translation is CASSVDRGGAANTGELFF. The complete variable domain, with remaining parts taken from reference TRBV9 and TRBJ2-2, reads DSGVTQTPKHLITATGQRVTLRCSPRSGDLSVYWYQQSLDQGLQFLIQYYNGEERAKGNILERFSAQQFPDLHSELNLSSLELGDSALYFCASSVDRGGAANTGELFFGEGSRLTVL.

The chain combines TRBV7-8 with TRBJ2-7; D is perhaps TRBD1 (6 bases). Trimming took off 5 bases at V and 4 bases at J, with 12 bases between the two ends. CDR3 length: 13 amino acids. Germline V CDR1 and CDR2: SGHVS, FQNEAQ. CDR3 sequence (DNA): TGTGCCAGCAGCATACAGGGTTATTACGAGCAGTACTTC. Translation gives CASSIQGYYEQYF.

V is TRBV2 and J is TRBJ2-5, with D perhaps matching TRBD2 (5 bases). This CDR3 has 17 amino acids. Trimming stripped 3 bases from V and 10 bases from J, with 27 bases between. Germline V lookup: CDR1 SNHLY, CDR2 FYNNEI. CDR3 nucleotide sequence: TGTGCCAGCAGTGAGGGGTTGGCTCTGGCGACCCAGAGGGACCAGTACTTC. Protein: CASSEGLALATQRDQYF.

This chain connects TRBV10-3 to TRBJ1-1; 7 nucleotides align to TRBD1. Germline V gives CDR1 ENHRY, CDR2 SYGVKD. This CDR3 has 14 amino acids. Germline trimming cut 6 bases from V and 5 bases from J; bases unmatched to any gene: 9. CDR3 sequence reads: CAIRRQGDTTEAFF. CDR3 DNA: TGTGCCATCAGAAGACAGGGTGATACTACTGAAGCTTTCTTT.

V is TRBV4-1 and J is TRBJ2-7; tentatively, D is TRBD2 (5 bases). Germline lookup yields CDR1 MGHRA and CDR2 YSYEKL. The CDR3 is made up of 15 amino acids. V was shortened by 1 base and J by 0 bases, with 10 bases between the two germline ends. CDR3 nucleotides: TGCGCCAGCAGCCAAGTAGTTACTAGCTCCTACGAGCAGTACTTC. This gives the protein CASSQVVTSSYEQYF.

This chain connects TRBV19 to TRBJ1-2; a weak D match, TRBD1 (5 bases). The germline V and J ends were trimmed by 5 bases and 5 bases, with 12 bases remaining between them. The CDR3 runs 13 residues. Germline V gene sequence: CDR1 LNHDA, CDR2 SQIVND (reference sequence). The CDR3 DNA follows: TGTGCCAGTAGTGTCTCGGGGGAGTATGGCTACACCTTC. Its protein is CASSVSGEYGYTF.

The chain combines TRBV5-4 with TRBJ2-5; 8 bases fit TRBD1. Trimming took 4 bases from V and 4 from J; bases not matched to a gene: 9. The CDR3 totals 15 residues. Germline CDR1 SGHNT, CDR2 YYREEE (reference sequence). The CDR3 is CASSRRQGMGETQYF. CDR3 sequence (DNA): TGTGCCAGCAGCCGACGACAGGGGATGGGAGAGACCCAGTACTTC.

The chain has TRBV7-2 and TRBJ2-1, with D perhaps matching TRBD2 (7 bases). V lost 5 bases and J lost 1, with 15 bases in between. Germline V lookup: CDR1 SGHTA, CDR2 FQGNSA. CDR3 length: 16 amino acids. CDR3 in DNA: TGTGCCAGCAGCCCCAAGGGGGGGCGATCCTACAATGAGCAGTTCTTC. Translating it yields CASSPKGGRSYNEQFF.

In its sample, this clone was seen a few times. V gene TRBV10-3 combines with J gene TRBJ1-2; 7 bases map to TRBD1. The length of the CDR3 is 13 residues. V lost 10 bases to trimming and J lost 3 bases; unmatched junction nucleotides: 8. The V gene's germline CDR1 is ENHRY and CDR2 SYGVKD. Here the CDR3 DNA reads TGTGCCACCTGGGACAGCGGAGACTATGGCTACACCTTC. Residues: CATWDSGDYGYTF.

J is TRBJ2-3 and V is TRBV7-3; D might be TRBD2 (5 bases). V lost 2 bases and J 2 bases, leaving 8 bases between the germline ends. CDR1 and CDR2 (germline): SGHTA, FQGTGA. The CDR3 is 14 amino acids. The CDR3 reads CASSLRAATDTQYF. The CDR3 DNA is TGTGCCAGCAGCTTACGAGCGGCCACAGATACGCAGTATTTT.

The V gene is TRBV7-2, the J gene TRBJ1-2; D not certain. The CDR3 consists of 13 residues. Per the germline V gene, CDR1 is SGHTA and CDR2 is FQGNSA. Trimming pared 10 bases from V and 5 bases from J, leaving 17 bases between. CDR3 bases: TGTGCCATGGCGGCCGTTTTCTTTTATGGCTACACCTTC. Encoded protein: CAMAAVFFYGYTF.

This clone has a single count. The chain combines TRBV28 with TRBJ2-5, with D hard to call. The CDR3 sequence is 11 residues long. Trimming took 4 bases from V and 5 from J, leaving 5 bases between them. Germline V lookup: CDR1 MDHEN, CDR2 SYDVKM. CDR3 region: CASSSRETQYF. CDR3 coding DNA: TGTGCCAGCAGTTCGAGGGAGACCCAGTACTTC.

V usage is TRBV30 and J usage is TRBJ1-1; D possibly corresponds to TRBD1 (5 bases). Trimming stripped 3 bases from V and 1 base from J, with 9 bases between. Germline CDR1 GTSNPN, CDR2 SVGIG (reference sequence). The CDR3 consists of 13 residues. In DNA form, the CDR3 reads TGTGCCTGGAGAGACGACAGGAACACTGAAGCTTTCTTT. Residues: CAWRDDRNTEAFF.

For the CDR3, the DNA is TGTGCCAGCAGTTTACAGGGCAGGGGCAATCAGCCCCAGCATTTT. Amino acids: CASSLQGRGNQPQHF. J is TRBJ1-5 and V is TRBV27, with D possibly being TRBD1 (5 bases). Germline-derived CDR1 and CDR2 are MNHEY and SMNVEV (reference sequence). There are 15 residues in the CDR3. The V end was cut by 2 bases, the J end by 2 bases, with 10 bases between.

This chain links TRBV5-1 with TRBJ1-1, with unresolved D. Germline-derived CDR1 and CDR2 are SGHRS and YFSETQ. The CDR3 covers 13 residues. V shed 0 bases and J shed 6 bases, with 9 bases lying between them. The CDR3 DNA reads as TGCGCCAGCAGCTTGGTACCGGGGTCTGAAGCTTTCTTT. Translation: CASSLVPGSEAFF.

This chain links TRBV7-3 with TRBJ2-2; 12 positions agree with TRBD1. Germline assignment: CDR1 SGHTA and CDR2 FQGTGA. The CDR3 consists of 18 residues. V shed 5 bases and J 4 bases; nucleotides not matched to a gene: 11. The CDR3 spells CASSLSRPGQGATGELFF. DNA of the CDR3: TGTGCCAGCAGCCTTTCCCGACCGGGACAGGGGGCCACCGGGGAGCTGTTTTTT. The variable domain in full, with the rest retrieved from reference TRBV7-3 and TRBJ2-2, is GAGVSQTPSNKVTEKGKYVELRCDPISGHTALYWYRQSLGQGPEFLIYFQGTGAADDSGLPNDRFFAVRPEGSVSTLKIQRTERGDSAVYLCASSLSRPGQGATGELFFGEGSRLTVL.

This clone was picked up one time. The chain joins TRBV7-8 to TRBJ2-5, with 8 bases lining up with TRBD1. Germline loops: CDR1 SGHVS, CDR2 FQNEAQ. This CDR3 has 16 amino acids. V was pared by 5 bases and J by 3 bases, with 11 bases of the junction left unmatched. The CDR3 sequence is CASSRQGAMIEETQYF. The CDR3 nucleotides read TGTGCCAGCAGCCGCCAGGGGGCGATGATTGAAGAGACCCAGTACTTC. Supplemented by reference TRBV7-8 and TRBJ2-5, the full variable domain reads GAGVSQSPRYKVAKRGQDVALRCDPISGHVSLFWYQQALGQGPEFLTYFQNEAQLDKSGLPSDRFFAERPEGSVSTLKIQRTQQEDSAVYLCASSRQGAMIEETQYFGPGTRLLVL.

This chain links TRBV30 with TRBJ2-1; TRBD2 matches at 11 bases. There are 19 residues in the CDR3. The J segment lost 9 bases and the V segment lost 0 bases, leaving 19 bases of the junction unmatched. CDR1 and CDR2 from the germline V gene are GTSNPN and SVGIG (reference sequence). The CDR3 nucleotides are TGTGCCTGGAGTGTACTCACATTACTAGCGGGAGCACCCACGGGTGAGCAGTTCTTC. Translation: CAWSVLTLLAGAPTGEQFF.

The chain has TRBV18 and TRBJ2-1; D is ambiguous. Trimming removed 2 bases at V and 0 bases at J, with 8 bases between. Germline V gene lookup returns CDR1 KGHSH and CDR2 LQKENI. The CDR3 has 15 amino acids. The CDR3 DNA follows: TGTGCCAGCTCACCAAGACTTACCTCCTACAATGAGCAGTTCTTC. This sequence encodes CASSPRLTSYNEQFF.

The gene calls are TRBV28 and TRBJ2-3; 7 nucleotides line up with TRBD1. With V trimmed by 5 bases and J by 0 bases, 8 bases remained unmatched. The germline V gene has CDR1 MDHEN and CDR2 SYDVKM. The CDR3 spans 16 residues. The CDR3 DNA sequence: TGTGCCAGCAGTCCCCGACAGGGTAGGAGCACAGATACGCAGTATTTT. Amino acid sequence: CASSPRQGRSTDTQYF.

The chain carries TRBV2 and TRBJ1-2, with a weak D call TRBD1 (6 bases). Per the germline V gene, CDR1 is SNHLY and CDR2 is FYNNEI. This CDR3 has 13 amino acids. V lost 4 bases, J lost 8 bases, and 14 bases lay in between. CDR3: CASSGEQGYGYTF. The CDR3 DNA sequence: TGTGCCAGCAGTGGGGAACAGGGCTACGGCTACACCTTC.